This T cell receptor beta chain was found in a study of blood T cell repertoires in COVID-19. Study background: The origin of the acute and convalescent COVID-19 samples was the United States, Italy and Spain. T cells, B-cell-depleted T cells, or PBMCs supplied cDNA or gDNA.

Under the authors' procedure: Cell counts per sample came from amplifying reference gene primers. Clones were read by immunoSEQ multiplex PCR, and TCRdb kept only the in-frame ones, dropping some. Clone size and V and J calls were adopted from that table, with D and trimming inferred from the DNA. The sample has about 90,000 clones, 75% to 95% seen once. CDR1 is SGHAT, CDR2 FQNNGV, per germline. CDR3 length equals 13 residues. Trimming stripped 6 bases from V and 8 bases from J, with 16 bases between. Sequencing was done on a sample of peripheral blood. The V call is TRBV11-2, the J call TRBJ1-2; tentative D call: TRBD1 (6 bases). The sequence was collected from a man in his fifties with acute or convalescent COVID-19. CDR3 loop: CASRASRGEGYTF. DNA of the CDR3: TGTGCCAGCAGGGCATCCAGGGGAGAGGGCTACACCTTC.